The clone carrying this T cell receptor beta chain showed up many times. This entry comes from a study of neurological immune-mediated disorders. Looked up from germline, CDR1 is LNHNV and CDR2 is YYDKDF (reference sequence). CDR3 length equals 12 residues. V was clipped by 0 bases and J by 13 bases, with 7 bases between them. A single record per CDR3 protein comes from TCRdb applying MiXCR to the 5' RACE reads. The sample lists about 55,000 distinct CDR3 sequences, 4% seen once, with roughly 2% in the top ten. The source of this sequence is a woman between 40 and 50 years old with multiple sclerosis. The sequencing input was CD4+ T cells from blood. V and J are TRBV15 and TRBJ1-6; no clear D. The CDR3 here is CATSRDRFPLHF. The CDR3 DNA reads TGTGCCACCAGCAGAGATCGTTTCCCCCTCCACTTT.